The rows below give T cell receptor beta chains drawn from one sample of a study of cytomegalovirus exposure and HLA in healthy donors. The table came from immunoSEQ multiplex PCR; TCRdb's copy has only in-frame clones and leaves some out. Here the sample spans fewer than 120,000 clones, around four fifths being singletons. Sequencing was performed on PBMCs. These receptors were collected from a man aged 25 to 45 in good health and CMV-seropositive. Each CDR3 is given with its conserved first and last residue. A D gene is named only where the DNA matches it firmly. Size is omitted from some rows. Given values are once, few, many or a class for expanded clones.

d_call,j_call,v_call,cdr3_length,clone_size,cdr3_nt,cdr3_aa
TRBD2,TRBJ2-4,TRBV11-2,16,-,TGTGCCAGCAGCTTATTCCGGGGGGGCCGGATAAACATTCAGTACTTC,CASSLFRGGRINIQYF
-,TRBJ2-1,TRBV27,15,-,TGTGCCAGCAGCTCCAGGACACCAGTTTACAATGAGCAGTTCTTC,CASSSRTPVYNEQFF
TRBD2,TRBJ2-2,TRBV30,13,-,TGTGCCTGGAGTGAAACTAGCGCCGGGGAGCTGTTTTTT,CAWSETSAGELFF
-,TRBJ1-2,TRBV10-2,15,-,TGCGCCAGCAGTGATCCCGGACCGGGGGTCGTTGGCTACACCTTC,CASSDPGPGVVGYTF
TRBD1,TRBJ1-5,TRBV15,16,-,TGTGCCACCAGCGGGCAGGACAGGGACCCTAATCAGCCCCAGCATTTT,CATSGQDRDPNQPQHF
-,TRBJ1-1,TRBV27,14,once,TGTGCCAGCAGTTTATCTCGGGGGGCAGGTGAAGCTTTCTTT,CASSLSRGAGEAFF
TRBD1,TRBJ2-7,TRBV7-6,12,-,TGTGCCAGCAGCTTAGCGACAGGGGAGCAGTACTTC,CASSLATGEQYF
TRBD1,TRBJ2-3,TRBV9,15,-,TGTGCCAGCAGCCCTCGACAAACAGGGGCAGATACGCAGTATTTT,CASSPRQTGADTQYF
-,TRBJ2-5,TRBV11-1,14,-,TGTGCCAGCAGCTTAGGACAGGAACAAGAGACCCAGTACTTC,CASSLGQEQETQYF
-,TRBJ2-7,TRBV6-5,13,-,TGTGCCAGCAGTTTATCACAGCCTTACGAGCAGTACTTC,CASSLSQPYEQYF
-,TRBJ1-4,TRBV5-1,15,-,TGCGCCAGCAGCCTGATACAGGGCCCTTCTGAAAAACTGTTTTTT,CASSLIQGPSEKLFF
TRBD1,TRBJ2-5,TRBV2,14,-,TGTGCCAGCACCCGGACAGGGAGTGAAGAGACCCAGTACTTC,CASTRTGSEETQYF
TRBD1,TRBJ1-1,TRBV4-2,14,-,TGTGCCAGCAGCCCAAGACAGGGGGATACTGAAGCTTTCTTT,CASSPRQGDTEAFF
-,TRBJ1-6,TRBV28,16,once,TGTGCCAGCAGTTCCTCCGGGACACTCTGGAATTCACCCCTCCACTTT,CASSSSGTLWNSPLHF
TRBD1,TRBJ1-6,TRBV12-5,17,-,TGTGCTAGTGGCCTGAAACCGGGACAGGGTGTTCGGTCACCCCTCCACTTT,CASGLKPGQGVRSPLHF
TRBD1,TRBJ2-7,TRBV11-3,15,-,TGTGCCAGCAGCTTTTGGAGACAGGGGGCCTACGAGCAGTACTTC,CASSFWRQGAYEQYF
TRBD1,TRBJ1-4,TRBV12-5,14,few,TGTGCTAGTGGCCGGGACAGCACTAATGAAAAACTGTTTTTT,CASGRDSTNEKLFF
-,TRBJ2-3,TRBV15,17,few,TGTGCCACCAGCAGAGGGGGAGCGGAACTAAGCACAGATACGCAGTATTTT,CATSRGGAELSTDTQYF